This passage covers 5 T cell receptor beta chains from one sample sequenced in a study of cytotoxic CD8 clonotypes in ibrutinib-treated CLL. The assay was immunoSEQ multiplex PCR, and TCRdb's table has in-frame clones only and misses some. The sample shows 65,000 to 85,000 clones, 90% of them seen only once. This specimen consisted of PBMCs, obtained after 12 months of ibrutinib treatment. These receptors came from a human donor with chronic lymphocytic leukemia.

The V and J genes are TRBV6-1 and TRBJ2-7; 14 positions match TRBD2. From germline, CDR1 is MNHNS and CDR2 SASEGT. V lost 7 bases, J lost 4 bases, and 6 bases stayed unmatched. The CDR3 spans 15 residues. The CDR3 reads CASIQGTSGSYEQYF. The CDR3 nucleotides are TGTGCCAGCATTCAGGGGACTAGCGGGAGTTACGAGCAGTACTTC.

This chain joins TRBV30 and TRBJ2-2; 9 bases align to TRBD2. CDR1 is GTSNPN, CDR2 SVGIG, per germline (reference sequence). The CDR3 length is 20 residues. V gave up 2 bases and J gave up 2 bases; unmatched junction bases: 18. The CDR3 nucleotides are TGTGCCTGGAGTACCACTCGGACTAGCGCTGAGCTCACCAACACCGGGGAGCTGTTTTTT. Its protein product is CAWSTTRTSAELTNTGELFF.

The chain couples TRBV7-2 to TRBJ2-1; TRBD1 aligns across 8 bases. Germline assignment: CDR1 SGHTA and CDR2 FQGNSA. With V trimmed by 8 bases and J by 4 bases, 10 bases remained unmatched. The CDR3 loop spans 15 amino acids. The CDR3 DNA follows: TGTGCCAGCTCCCTGGCAGGGGGCTTTTACAATGAGCAGTTCTTC. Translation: CASSLAGGFYNEQFF.

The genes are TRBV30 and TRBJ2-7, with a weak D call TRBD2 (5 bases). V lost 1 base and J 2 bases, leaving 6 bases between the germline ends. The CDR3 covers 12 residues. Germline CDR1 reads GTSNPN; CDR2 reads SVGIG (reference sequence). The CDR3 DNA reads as TGTGCCTGGAGTGCCGGGGCCTACGAGCAGTACTTC. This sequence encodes CAWSAGAYEQYF.

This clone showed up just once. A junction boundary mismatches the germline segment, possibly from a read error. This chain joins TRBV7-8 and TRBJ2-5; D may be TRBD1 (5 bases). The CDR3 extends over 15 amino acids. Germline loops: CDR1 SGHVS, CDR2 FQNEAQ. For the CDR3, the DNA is TGTGCCAGCAGCTTGGGGCATGGGAACCAGGAGACCCAGTACTTC. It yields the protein CASSLGHGNQETQYF.